This T cell receptor (beta chain) was obtained from a study of cytomegalovirus exposure and HLA in healthy donors. Study results and limitations: In a later analysis, at a false discovery rate of 0.05, some 15,000 TCR beta sequences were associated with HLA alleles. Per a prior analysis, the majority of TCR beta V segments were productive roughly 87% or roughly 30% of the time. The study listed some 160 cytomegalovirus-associated TCR beta chains.

Germline V gene lookup returns CDR1 SGDLS and CDR2 YYNGEE. CDR3 length: 19 amino acids. The ends lost 4 bases at V and 0 bases at J; junction bases unmatched: 17. Primers for the PCR totalled 60 Vbeta and 13 Jbeta. Sequencing was performed with immunoSEQ multiplex PCR; in TCRdb, only in-frame clones are kept and a portion is missing. This table holds some 140,000 clones, around 82% found once. In the case of this clone: Its antigen is not known.

The genes are TRBV9 and TRBJ2-3; 7 bases agree with TRBD1. The sequencing input was PBMCs. The clonotype comes from a woman in her forties in good health and CMV-seropositive. CDR3 amino acids: CASSLSSTNRGGSTDTQYF. CDR3 in DNA: TGTGCCAGCAGCCTTAGCTCCACTAACAGGGGCGGTAGCACAGATACGCAGTATTTT. The entire variable domain, with the rest obtained from reference TRBV9 and TRBJ2-3, is as follows: DSGVTQTPKHLITATGQRVTLRCSPRSGDLSVYWYQQSLDQGLQFLIQYYNGEERAKGNILERFSAQQFPDLHSELNLSSLELGDSALYFCASSLSSTNRGGSTDTQYFGPGTRLTVL.